This TCR beta chain was recovered during a study of control samples from healthy donors and cancer patients. CDR3 length: 13 amino acids. Trimming removed 11 bases at V and 10 bases at J, with 18 bases between. Germline V lookup: CDR1 SGHDN, CDR2 FVKESK. Libraries were prepared by immunoSEQ multiplex PCR; TCRdb keeps only in-frame clonotypes and omits some of them. The table has roughly 80,000 clones, about 90% seen once. The chain couples TRBV14 to TRBJ1-6; D is possibly TRBD1 (5 bases). The sequence was obtained from an older woman with head and neck cancer. The specimen was PBMCs. The CDR3 is CASRLQGLSPLHF. The DNA of the CDR3 is TGTGCCTCCCGCTTGCAGGGACTGTCACCCCTCCACTTT.